The next 4 T cell receptor beta chains were all read from a single sample in a study of blood T cell repertoires in COVID-19. Measured with immunoSEQ multiplex PCR; TCRdb has only the in-frame clones, and not every one. The table includes some 150,000 clones, about 86% detected once. The material sequenced was peripheral blood. The receptors were gathered from a woman between 45 and 65 years old with active or convalescent COVID-19.

This rearrangement joins TRBV30 to TRBJ2-3; the match to TRBD2 covers 7 bases. CDR3 size: 15 residues. The germline V gene encodes CDR1 GTSNPN and CDR2 SVGIG (reference sequence). V lost 0 bases to trimming and J lost 2 bases; unmatched junction nucleotides: 5. CDR3 bases: TGTGCCTGGAGTGTGGGGGACTACTCCACAGATACGCAGTATTTT. Residues: CAWSVGDYSTDTQYF.

The rearrangement links TRBV4-1 to TRBJ1-5; D is unresolved. Trimming pared 3 bases from V and 0 bases from J, leaving 6 bases between. The CDR3 runs to 14 residues. CDR1 is MGHRA, CDR2 YSYEKL, per germline. CDR3 loop: CASSQQDSNQPQHF. Here the CDR3 DNA reads TGCGCCAGCAGCCAGCAGGATAGCAATCAGCCCCAGCATTTT.

This clone was recorded once. The chain combines TRBV4-3 with TRBJ2-1, with D possibly being TRBD2 (5 bases). This CDR3 contains 17 residues. V was cut by 0 bases and J by 2 bases, with 14 bases left in between. The V gene's germline CDR1 is LGHNA and CDR2 YSLEER. The CDR3 region has the DNA TGCGCCAGCAGCCAAGATACTAGGCAGCGCCCCTACAATGAGCAGTTCTTC. This encodes CASSQDTRQRPYNEQFF.

The V call is TRBV9, the J call TRBJ1-3; D is unclear. Trimming took off 3 bases at V and 4 bases at J, with 8 bases between the two ends. The CDR3 is made up of 13 amino acids. Germline lookup yields CDR1 SGDLS and CDR2 YYNGEE. CDR3 nucleotide sequence: TGTGCCAGCAGCGGTAGTTCCGGAAACACCATATATTTT. This sequence encodes CASSGSSGNTIYF.